The 26 T cell receptor beta chains below were found in one sample sequenced in a study of blood T cell repertoires in COVID-19. The data were produced by immunoSEQ multiplex PCR, yet TCRdb's version contains in-frame clones alone and is incomplete. The sample lists fewer than 300,000 clones; around 89% were seen once. The sequencing sample was made of peripheral blood. The receptors were sampled from a woman in her thirties or forties who had recovered from COVID-19.

The V and J genes are TRBV7-3 and TRBJ2-7, with 11 bases identical to TRBD2. This CDR3 region has 16 residues. Germline V gene data show CDR1 as SGHTA and CDR2 as FQGTGA. Trimming took 5 bases from V and 3 from J; bases not matched to a gene: 9. The CDR3 sequence is CASSPGGLAEGYEQYF. For the CDR3, the DNA is TGTGCCAGCAGCCCCGGGGGACTAGCGGAGGGCTACGAGCAGTACTTC.

This clone is a singleton in its sample. The V call is TRBV7-8, the J call TRBJ2-3; 9 bases map to TRBD2. V gave up 5 bases and J gave up 6 bases; unmatched junction bases: 9. Germline V gives CDR1 SGHVS, CDR2 FQNEAQ. The CDR3 loop spans 15 amino acids. CDR3 DNA: TGTGCCAGCAGCACCCCTAGCGGGGCGCGGGATACGCAGTATTTT. Its protein product is CASSTPSGARDTQYF. Variable domain in full (rest from reference TRBV7-8 and TRBJ2-3): GAGVSQSPRYKVAKRGQDVALRCDPISGHVSLFWYQQALGQGPEFLTYFQNEAQLDKSGLPSDRFFAERPEGSVSTLKIQRTQQEDSAVYLCASSTPSGARDTQYFGPGTRLTVL.

This chain uses TRBV6-2 or TRBV6-3 with TRBJ2-7; TRBD2 aligns across 7 bases. Looked up from germline, CDR1 is MNHEY and CDR2 is SVGEGT. The ends lost 2 bases at V and 3 bases at J; junction bases unmatched: 4. The CDR3 is 14 residues long. Here the CDR3 reads CASSYGGGIYEQYV. In DNA form, the CDR3 reads TGTGCCAGCAGTTACGGGGGGGGGATCTACGAGCAGTACGTC.

V usage is TRBV4-3 and J usage is TRBJ2-1; D possibly corresponds to TRBD2 (7 bases). Trimming removed 0 bases at V and 8 bases at J, with 17 bases between. CDR1 and CDR2 (germline): LGHNA, YSLEER. This CDR3 spans 16 amino acids. CDR3 in amino acids: CASSQEGGAPHDEQFF. The CDR3 DNA sequence: TGCGCCAGCAGCCAAGAGGGGGGGGCGCCTCACGATGAGCAGTTCTTC.

The chain combines TRBV6-6 with TRBJ2-5, with 9 nucleotides matching TRBD2. The germline V gene has CDR1 MNHNY and CDR2 SVGAGI (reference sequence). V shed 6 bases and J 6 bases; nucleotides not matched to a gene: 5. The CDR3 spans 13 residues. The CDR3 reads CASSPGTSKTQYF. The DNA for the CDR3 is TGTGCCAGCAGCCCCGGGACTAGCAAGACCCAGTACTTC.

The chain joins TRBV6-6 to TRBJ1-4; tentative D call: TRBD1 (6 bases). The V gene lost 2 bases and the J gene lost 5 bases, with 12 bases spanning the gap. This CDR3 has 15 residues. The germline V gene encodes CDR1 MNHNY and CDR2 SVGAGI (reference sequence). The CDR3 nucleotides read TGTGCCAGCAGTTACACGGGGGGCGCGAATGAAAAACTGTTTTTT. The encoded protein is CASSYTGGANEKLFF.

This clone has a single count. The chain couples TRBV5-4 to TRBJ1-2; D gene ambiguous. Trimming stripped 0 bases from V and 1 base from J, with 10 bases between. Germline loops: CDR1 SGHNT, CDR2 YYREEE (reference sequence). This CDR3 contains 15 residues. The CDR3 DNA follows: TGTGCCAGCAGCTTGGCTTCCAGAAATAACTATGGCTACACCTTC. Amino acids: CASSLASRNNYGYTF.

The table lists this clone with a count of one. The rearrangement joins TRBV5-5 to TRBJ2-7; D perhaps matches TRBD1 (6 bases). This CDR3 has 15 residues. V was shortened by 1 base and J by 0 bases, with 11 bases between the two germline ends. Germline CDR1 and CDR2: SGHKS and YYEKEE (reference sequence). CDR3 sequence: CASSLRAGVSYEQYF. CDR3 bases: TGTGCCAGCAGCTTGAGGGCAGGGGTCTCCTACGAGCAGTACTTC.

The V and J genes are TRBV11-2 and TRBJ1-2, with unresolved D. The ends were cut back, 5 bases at V and 8 bases at J, with 21 bases in the middle. CDR3 length: 15 residues. Germline V gene data show CDR1 as SGHAT and CDR2 as FQNNGV. CDR3 in amino acids: CASSPLGSLALGYTF. In DNA, the CDR3 is TGTGCCAGCAGCCCCCTCGGGAGCCTGGCCCTAGGCTACACCTTC.

The V call is TRBV4-1, the J call TRBJ1-2; D is uncertain. This CDR3 is built from 12 residues. Trimming stripped 3 bases from V and 4 bases from J, with 6 bases between. CDR1 and CDR2 (germline): MGHRA, YSYEKL. The CDR3: CASSQEGYGYTF. The CDR3 coding sequence is TGCGCCAGCAGCCAGGAGGGCTATGGCTACACCTTC.

This clone was seen a handful of times. Germline and junction disagree at one end, which may indicate a read error. The chain recombines TRBV27 with TRBJ2-1, with 8 bases aligning to TRBD2. This CDR3 has 12 amino acids. The germline CDR1 and CDR2 sequences are MNHEY and SMNVEV (reference sequence). The DNA for the CDR3 is TGTGCCAGCAGCCCCACGGGGGGGATGGAGGTCTTC. It yields the protein CASSPTGGMEVF.

The chain combines TRBV25-1 with TRBJ1-6, with D maybe TRBD1 (6 bases). V was shortened by 6 bases and J by 14 bases, with 11 bases between the two germline ends. Germline lookup yields CDR1 MGHDK and CDR2 SYGVNS. This CDR3 has 11 amino acids. CDR3 in amino acids: CASSPGVALHF. CDR3 in DNA: TGTGCCAGCAGCCCAGGGGTTGCCCTCCACTTT.

V and J are TRBV9 and TRBJ1-2; D is perhaps TRBD1 (5 bases). Trimming took 0 bases from V and 0 from J, leaving 18 bases between them. The length of the CDR3 is 18 residues. Germline-derived CDR1 and CDR2 are SGDLS and YYNGEE. As DNA, the CDR3 is TGTGCCAGCAGCGTAGGCGGGGGAGTACTCGTTGCTAACTATGGCTACACCTTC. It codes for CASSVGGGVLVANYGYTF.

This rearrangement joins TRBV10-3 to TRBJ2-7; 9 bases are a match to TRBD2. V lost 7 bases to trimming and J lost 2 bases; unmatched junction nucleotides: 12. This CDR3 is built from 16 residues. The germline V gene has CDR1 ENHRY and CDR2 SYGVKD. CDR3 DNA: TGTGCCATCATGAGGGGTAGCGGGAGTCTCGCCTACGAGCAGTACTTC. Its protein is CAIMRGSGSLAYEQYF.

This clone was found a few times. J is TRBJ2-3 and V is TRBV4-1; 7 bases are a match to TRBD2. V lost 1 base to trimming and J lost 6 bases; unmatched junction nucleotides: 7. The CDR3 runs 15 residues. CDR1 and CDR2 (germline): MGHRA, YSYEKL. DNA of the CDR3: TGCGCCAGCAGCCAAGGACTAGTGGGGGGGGATACGCAGTATTTT. This codes for CASSQGLVGGDTQYF.

This clone was seen a single time. The CDR3 region has the DNA TGTGCCAGCAGCTTGGCTGGGACAGGGGGCTACTATGGCTACACCTTC. Residues: CASSLAGTGGYYGYTF. This rearrangement joins TRBV5-5 to TRBJ1-2, with 12 bases identical to TRBD1. The CDR3 runs 16 residues. Germline CDR1 and CDR2: SGHKS and YYEKEE (reference sequence). With V trimmed by 0 bases and J by 3 bases, 3 bases remained unmatched.

The rearrangement joins TRBV27 to TRBJ1-4, with unresolved D. The germline gives CDR1 MNHEY, CDR2 SMNVEV (reference sequence). V was shortened by 7 bases and J by 8 bases, with 17 bases between the two germline ends. This CDR3 has 14 amino acids. The CDR3 DNA reads TGTGCCAGCACCGCTGGTTTGCCGGGGGAAAAACTGTTTTTT. The encoded protein is CASTAGLPGEKLFF. Looking up the rest from reference TRBV27 and TRBJ1-4 gives the full variable domain: EAQVTQNPRYLITVTGKKLTVTCSQNMNHEYMSWYRQDPGLGLRQIYYSMNVEVTDKGDVPEGYKVSRKEKRNFPLILESPSPNQTSLYFCASTAGLPGEKLFFGSGTQLSVL.

The chain combines TRBV12-3 or TRBV12-4 with TRBJ1-1; possible D gene TRBD1, 5 bases. V was pared by 5 bases and J by 8 bases, with 9 bases between. The CDR3 has 11 amino acids. The DNA for the CDR3 is TGTGCCAGCAGTAGAAGGACAGAAGCTTTCTTT. As protein: CASSRRTEAFF.

J is TRBJ1-2 and V is TRBV18; 10 bases match TRBD1. J lost 4 bases, V lost 2 bases, and 7 bases had no gene match. CDR3 length: 16 amino acids. Germline CDR1 and CDR2: KGHSH and LQKENI. In DNA form, the CDR3 reads TGTGCCAGCTCACCAAGGGGACAGGGGATGGGCTATGGCTACACCTTC. Protein: CASSPRGQGMGYGYTF.

In this sample, this clone turned up many times. This chain connects TRBV30 to TRBJ1-2, with 7 bases identical to TRBD1. This CDR3 has 12 residues. Germline CDR1 is GTSNPN and CDR2 is SVGIG (reference sequence). J lost 6 bases, V lost 2 bases, and 3 bases had no gene match. The chain's CDR3 is CAWSLTGNGYTF. For the CDR3, the DNA is TGTGCCTGGAGTCTGACAGGGAATGGCTACACCTTC. The full variable domain, rest sourced from reference TRBV30 and TRBJ1-2, is SQTIHQWPATLVQPVGSPLSLECTVEGTSNPNLYWYRQAAGRGLQLLFYSVGIGQISSEVPQNLSASRPQDRQFILSSKKLLLSDSGFYLCAWSLTGNGYTFGSGTRLTVV.

V usage is TRBV5-4 and J usage is TRBJ1-1, with D possibly being TRBD1 (6 bases). The CDR3 runs 14 residues. CDR1 is SGHNT, CDR2 YYREEE, per germline (reference sequence). The germline V and J ends were trimmed by 4 bases and 7 bases, with 17 bases remaining between them. CDR3 nucleotide sequence: TGTGCCAGCAGCAATTGGGGGGCGGGAGGTGAAGCTTTCTTT. It codes for CASSNWGAGGEAFF.

The chain recombines TRBV7-2 with TRBJ1-2; 8 bases line up with TRBD1. The CDR3 length is 13 residues. V trimming: 5 bases; J trimming: 3 bases; junction bases outside the gene matches: 2. Germline values: CDR1 SGHTA, CDR2 FQGNSA. In DNA form, the CDR3 reads TGTGCCAGCAGCCCGGACAGGGACTATGGCTACACCTTC. Translated: CASSPDRDYGYTF. The variable domain in full, with the rest retrieved from reference TRBV7-2 and TRBJ1-2, is GAGVSQSPSNKVTEKGKDVELRCDPISGHTALYWYRQSLGQGLEFLIYFQGNSAPDKSGLPSDRFSAERTGGSVSTLTIQRTQQEDSAVYLCASSPDRDYGYTFGSGTRLTVV.

In this sample, this clone turned up many times. This chain connects TRBV7-6 to TRBJ2-6; the match to TRBD2 covers 12 bases. V shed 5 bases and J 2 bases; nucleotides not matched to a gene: 4. In germline, CDR1 is SGHVS, CDR2 FNYEAQ. The CDR3 runs to 17 residues. The CDR3 reads CASSPASGRAGANVLTF. The CDR3 nucleotides read TGTGCCAGCAGCCCAGCTAGCGGGAGGGCTGGGGCCAACGTCCTGACTTTC.

This chain uses TRBV19 with TRBJ2-5; 10 bases map to TRBD2. The V segment lost 4 bases and the J segment 5 bases; nucleotides outside the gene matches: 7. The CDR3 contains 15 residues. CDR1 LNHDA and CDR2 SQIVND come from the germline V gene (reference sequence). In DNA form, the CDR3 reads TGTGCCAGTAGTAGGTTAGCGGGAGGCGGGGAGACCCAGTACTTC. This codes for CASSRLAGGGETQYF.

The rearrangement joins TRBV7-9 to TRBJ2-3; D unresolved. V was cut by 5 bases and J by 1 base, with 13 bases left in between. Germline CDR1 SEHNR, CDR2 FQNEAQ (reference sequence). There are 15 residues in the CDR3. The CDR3 DNA sequence: TGTGCCAGCAGCCTATTAGCACTGGGCACAGATACGCAGTATTTT. The encoded protein is CASSLLALGTDTQYF. The full variable domain, completed using reference TRBV7-9 and TRBJ2-3, is DTGVSQNPRHKITKRGQNVTFRCDPISEHNRLYWYRQTLGQGPEFLTYFQNEAQLEKSRLLSDRFSAERPKGSFSTLEIQRTEQGDSAMYLCASSLLALGTDTQYFGPGTRLTVL.

The gene calls are TRBV3-1 (or the pseudogene TRBV3-2) and TRBJ2-3; no clear D gene. Germline values: CDR1 LGHDT, CDR2 YNNKEL (reference sequence). The CDR3 is 14 amino acids. Trimming took off 0 bases at V and 5 bases at J, with 9 bases between the two ends. Written as DNA, the CDR3 is TGTGCCAGCAGCCAAGATACCCTCGGAGATACGCAGTATTTT. It codes for CASSQDTLGDTQYF.